This is a list of T cell receptor beta chains from one sample in a study of blood T cell repertoires in COVID-19. The method was immunoSEQ multiplex PCR; TCRdb's version includes in-frame clones alone and lacks a portion of them. This sample has 35,000 to 45,000 clones, with roughly 78% found just once. The sequencing input was peripheral blood. These receptors were collected from a man aged 55 to 70 with acute or convalescent COVID-19. Each CDR3 is given with its conserved first and last residue. Fields, in order: CDR3 protein, CDR3 DNA, clone size, D gene, V gene, CDR3 length, J gene. The D gene is left open where the match is weak. Rows may omit the clone size; those that give it use once, few, many or a size class.

CDR3aa: CASSLAQGGSTDTQYF; CDR3nt: TGTGCCAGCAGCTTAGCGCAGGGAGGGAGCACAGATACGCAGTATTTT; abundance: -; d_gene: TRBD2; v_gene: TRBV7-9; len: 16; j_gene: TRBJ2-3
CDR3aa: CASSRRQGVETQYF; CDR3nt: TGTGCCAGCAGCCGAAGACAGGGGGTAGAGACCCAGTACTTC; abundance: once; d_gene: TRBD1; v_gene: TRBV5-6; len: 14; j_gene: TRBJ2-5
CDR3aa: CASSYQGDTEAFF; CDR3nt: TGTGCCAGCAGCTATCAGGGGGACACTGAAGCTTTCTTT; abundance: -; d_gene: TRBD1; v_gene: TRBV7-9; len: 13; j_gene: TRBJ1-1
CDR3aa: CASSLKGRGVEQYF; CDR3nt: TGTGCCAGCAGTTTAAAGGGCAGGGGGGTGGAGCAGTACTTC; abundance: once; d_gene: -; v_gene: TRBV28; len: 14; j_gene: TRBJ2-7
CDR3aa: CSVTPLTGTGELFF; CDR3nt: TGCAGCGTAACTCCTTTGACAGGGACCGGGGAGCTGTTTTTT; abundance: -; d_gene: TRBD1; v_gene: TRBV29-1; len: 14; j_gene: TRBJ2-2
CDR3aa: CASSRRTGGGGYTF; CDR3nt: TGCGCCAGCAGCCGACGGACAGGGGGGGGCGGCTACACCTTC; abundance: -; d_gene: TRBD1; v_gene: TRBV4-3; len: 14; j_gene: TRBJ1-2
CDR3aa: CASSFDRAWGNQPQHF; CDR3nt: TGTGCCAGCAGTTTTGACAGGGCGTGGGGCAATCAGCCCCAGCATTTT; abundance: -; d_gene: TRBD1; v_gene: TRBV6-2/TRBV6-3; len: 16; j_gene: TRBJ1-5
CDR3aa: CASSFGGANTEAFF; CDR3nt: TGTGCCAGCAGTTTCGGAGGGGCGAATACTGAAGCTTTCTTT; abundance: -; d_gene: -; v_gene: TRBV27; len: 14; j_gene: TRBJ1-1
CDR3aa: CSVGTVDNQPQHF; CDR3nt: TGCAGCGTTGGGACAGTTGACAATCAGCCCCAGCATTTT; abundance: -; d_gene: -; v_gene: TRBV29-1; len: 13; j_gene: TRBJ1-5
CDR3aa: CSATGGTEAFF; CDR3nt: TGCAGTGCTACAGGGGGCACTGAAGCTTTCTTT; abundance: -; d_gene: TRBD1; v_gene: TRBV20-1; len: 11; j_gene: TRBJ1-1
CDR3aa: CAIRATNTEAFF; CDR3nt: TGTGCCATCAGAGCAACGAACACTGAAGCTTTCTTT; abundance: -; d_gene: -; v_gene: TRBV10-3; len: 12; j_gene: TRBJ1-1
CDR3aa: CASSWSGTSYNEQFF; CDR3nt: TGTGCCAGCAGCTGGAGCGGGACCTCCTACAATGAGCAGTTCTTC; abundance: -; d_gene: TRBD2; v_gene: TRBV27; len: 15; j_gene: TRBJ2-1
CDR3aa: CASSYGTLEGEQYF; CDR3nt: TGTGCCAGCAGCTACGGGACCCTGGAGGGGGAGCAGTACTTC; abundance: many; d_gene: -; v_gene: TRBV11-3; len: 14; j_gene: TRBJ2-7
CDR3aa: CSASLATDTQYF; CDR3nt: TGCAGTGCTAGTTTAGCTACAGATACGCAGTATTTT; abundance: -; d_gene: -; v_gene: TRBV20-1; len: 12; j_gene: TRBJ2-3
CDR3aa: CASRGQVNTGELFF; CDR3nt: TGTGCCAGCAGGGGACAAGTGAACACCGGGGAGCTGTTTTTT; abundance: -; d_gene: -; v_gene: TRBV6-5; len: 14; j_gene: TRBJ2-2
CDR3aa: CASRTGQNTGELFF; CDR3nt: TGTGCCAGCCGGACAGGGCAGAACACCGGGGAGCTGTTTTTT; abundance: -; d_gene: TRBD1; v_gene: TRBV6-6; len: 14; j_gene: TRBJ2-2
CDR3aa: CASSFGASGIKGNEQFF; CDR3nt: TGTGCCAGCAGCTTTGGGGCTAGCGGGATCAAAGGGAATGAGCAGTTCTTC; abundance: few; d_gene: TRBD2; v_gene: TRBV7-2; len: 17; j_gene: TRBJ2-1
CDR3aa: CASSESVRAVNTEAFF; CDR3nt: TGTGCCAGCAGCGAATCGGTCAGGGCGGTGAACACTGAAGCTTTCTTT; abundance: -; d_gene: -; v_gene: TRBV7-9; len: 16; j_gene: TRBJ1-1
CDR3aa: CASSFPELATEQFF; CDR3nt: TGTGCCAGCAGCTTCCCGGAACTAGCTACTGAGCAGTTCTTC; abundance: -; d_gene: -; v_gene: TRBV7-8; len: 14; j_gene: TRBJ2-1
CDR3aa: CASSLVLPSGRAGDTQYF; CDR3nt: TGTGCCAGCAGCTTAGTTTTGCCCAGCGGGAGGGCCGGAGATACGCAGTATTTT; abundance: many; d_gene: TRBD2; v_gene: TRBV11-2; len: 18; j_gene: TRBJ2-3
CDR3aa: CASSPGTGDFNEQFF; CDR3nt: TGTGCCAGCTCTCCCGGGACAGGGGATTTCAATGAGCAGTTCTTC; abundance: -; d_gene: TRBD1; v_gene: TRBV7-2; len: 15; j_gene: TRBJ2-1
CDR3aa: CASSYVGLRGPGEAFF; CDR3nt: TGTGCCAGCAGTTACGTCGGGTTAAGGGGCCCGGGTGAAGCTTTCTTT; abundance: once; d_gene: -; v_gene: TRBV6-6; len: 16; j_gene: TRBJ1-1
CDR3aa: CASRPDRASGELFF; CDR3nt: TGTGCCAGCAGACCCGACAGGGCGAGCGGGGAGCTGTTTTTT; abundance: -; d_gene: TRBD1; v_gene: TRBV11-3; len: 14; j_gene: TRBJ2-2
CDR3aa: CASSPMTGSYGYTF; CDR3nt: TGCGCCAGCAGCCCGATGACAGGGAGCTATGGCTACACCTTC; abundance: -; d_gene: TRBD1; v_gene: TRBV4-1; len: 14; j_gene: TRBJ1-2
CDR3aa: CASSPLTSGRIHEQYF; CDR3nt: TGTGCCAGCAGCCCCCTGACTAGCGGGAGGATCCACGAGCAGTACTTC; abundance: -; d_gene: TRBD2; v_gene: TRBV6-2/TRBV6-3; len: 16; j_gene: TRBJ2-7
CDR3aa: CASSARRTHTDTQYF; CDR3nt: TGCGCCAGCAGCGCCCGCCGGACTCACACAGATACGCAGTATTTT; abundance: -; d_gene: -; v_gene: TRBV5-1; len: 15; j_gene: TRBJ2-3
CDR3aa: CASSLWIGVDTEAFF; CDR3nt: TGCGCCAGCAGCTTGTGGATAGGGGTGGACACTGAAGCTTTCTTT; abundance: -; d_gene: -; v_gene: TRBV5-1; len: 15; j_gene: TRBJ1-1
CDR3aa: CAWQRQGAYIYEQYF; CDR3nt: TGTGCCTGGCAGAGGCAGGGGGCCTACATTTACGAGCAGTACTTC; abundance: -; d_gene: TRBD1; v_gene: TRBV5-8; len: 15; j_gene: TRBJ2-7
CDR3aa: CASRISGGGTEAFF; CDR3nt: TGTGCCAGCAGGATTTCTGGGGGGGGGACTGAAGCTTTCTTT; abundance: -; d_gene: -; v_gene: TRBV7-8; len: 14; j_gene: TRBJ1-1